These 19 T cell receptor beta chains came from one sample sequenced in a study of shared clonotypes between healthy human individuals (dated by TCRdb to about 2020). CD8 naive samples were obtained by positive selection for CCR7 among CD45RO-negative cells, yielding a CD45RA+CCR7+ population from which TemRA cells were excluded. Library construction relied on the immunoSEQ multiplex PCR assay. In TCRdb, the immuneACCESS table is reduced to in-frame sequences with V and J assigned. These tables do not hold every clone; where another copy was compared, an unresolved V gene accounts for under half, and the others remain unexplained. The sample table contains approximately 2,200,000 clones; only one count was recorded for more than 85% of them. Around 1.7% of the sample is held by the ten biggest clonotypes. Sequenced material: naive CD8+ T cells from PBMCs. The cell subset or site tag for this specimen amounts to: CD45RA+CCR7+. These receptors all come from a man between 18 and 29 years old in good health. Some clones in this sample may be carry-over from other donors' samples.

This chain links TRBV6-5 with TRBJ2-3, with D unresolved. Trimming pared 6 bases from V and 2 bases from J, leaving 12 bases between. Per the germline V gene, CDR1 is MNHEY and CDR2 is SVGAGI. The CDR3 runs 14 residues. CDR3 coding DNA: TGTGCCAGCAGCCCGATGGGCCCCACAGATACGCAGTATTTT. This gives the protein CASSPMGPTDTQYF.

The chain employs TRBV27 and TRBJ2-3; D possibly uses TRBD1 or TRBD2 (6 bases each). V was clipped by 7 bases and J by 4 bases, with 21 bases between them. The length of the CDR3 is 16 residues. CDR1 is MNHEY, CDR2 SMNVEV, per germline (reference sequence). The CDR3 reads CASNRGPRGYADTQYF. DNA for the CDR3: TGTGCCAGCAACCGGGGGCCAAGGGGGTATGCAGATACGCAGTATTTT.

The CDR3 sequence is CASSIGLAGFYEQYF. The CDR3 nucleotides are TGTGCCAGTAGTATCGGACTAGCGGGATTCTACGAGCAGTACTTC. The chain has TRBV19 and TRBJ2-7; TRBD2 aligns across 12 bases. Germline V gene lookup returns CDR1 LNHDA and CDR2 SQIVND (reference sequence). The CDR3 has 15 residues. With V trimmed by 3 bases and J by 3 bases, 3 bases remained unmatched.

The chain couples TRBV13 to TRBJ2-7, with 7 bases that match TRBD2. V shed 5 bases, J shed 4 bases, and the junction held 5 bases outside the gene matches. Per the germline V gene, CDR1 is PRHDT and CDR2 is FYEKMQ (reference sequence). This CDR3 is 13 amino acids long. In DNA form, the CDR3 reads TGTGCCAGCAGCCCCCTCGGGGGGTACGAGCAGTACTTC. It codes for CASSPLGGYEQYF. The whole variable domain, remainder taken from reference TRBV13 and TRBJ2-7, is AAGVIQSPRHLIKEKRETATLKCYPIPRHDTVYWYQQGPGQDPQFLISFYEKMQSDKGSIPDRFSAQQFSDYHSELNMSSLELGDSALYFCASSPLGGYEQYFGPGTRLTVT.

On this clone: A read error may produce the germline difference seen at one junction end. This chain uses TRBV10-2 with TRBJ2-1; perhaps D is TRBD1 or TRBD2 (5 bases each). The CDR3 is made up of 16 amino acids. Germline lookup yields CDR1 WSHSY and CDR2 SAAADI. CDR3 region: CASREFGGAARDEQFF. CDR3 coding DNA: TGCGCCAGCAGGGAGTTTGGGGGAGCGGCTCGGGATGAGCAGTTCTTC.

The CDR3 reads CASTITGWGETQYF. The DNA for the CDR3 is TGTGCCAGCACCATAACCGGTTGGGGGGAGACCCAGTACTTC. The chain is built from TRBV28 and TRBJ2-5, with D perhaps assigned TRBD1 or TRBD2 (5 bases each). The CDR3 has 14 residues. The V end lost 7 bases, the J end lost 5 bases, and 17 bases lay between the germline ends. Germline CDR1 MDHEN, CDR2 SYDVKM.

J is TRBJ2-7 and V is TRBV29-1, with D perhaps TRBD1 (6 bases). Germline V gene data show CDR1 as SQVTM and CDR2 as ANQGSEA. CDR3 length equals 16 residues. V was trimmed by 7 bases and J by 0 bases, leaving 22 bases between them. CDR3 DNA sequence: TGCAGCGCTCTTGGGTTCTCCGGGACACCCTCCTACGAGCAGTACTTC. Its protein product is CSALGFSGTPSYEQYF.

The count of this clone is one. The chain employs TRBV19 and TRBJ1-1, with TRBD1 identical over 7 bases. J lost 6 bases, V lost 6 bases, and 7 bases had no gene match. This CDR3 contains 13 residues. Germline CDR1 reads LNHDA; CDR2 reads SQIVND (reference sequence). The CDR3 DNA sequence: TGTGCCAGTAGGAATACAGGGGACCCTGAAGCTTTCTTT. Protein product: CASRNTGDPEAFF. The full variable domain, its missing parts supplied by reference TRBV19 and TRBJ1-1, is DGGITQSPKYLFRKEGQNVTLSCEQNLNHDAMYWYRQDPGQGLRLIYYSQIVNDFQKGDIAEGYSVSREKKESFPLTVTSAQKNPTAFYLCASRNTGDPEAFFGQGTRLTVV.

The gene calls are TRBV18 and TRBJ1-4; D call uncertain. Looked up from germline, CDR1 is KGHSH and CDR2 is LQKENI. CDR3 length equals 18 residues. Trimming cost V 6 bases and J 0 bases, with 20 bases left between them. CDR3 loop: CASSPWGPTDATNEKLFF. The CDR3 nucleotides read TGTGCCAGCTCCCCATGGGGTCCAACGGACGCAACTAATGAAAAACTGTTTTTT. Full variable domain (remainder filled in from reference TRBV18 and TRBJ1-4): NAGVMQNPRHLVRRRGQEARLRCSPMKGHSHVYWYRQLPEEGLKFMVYLQKENIIDESGMPKERFSAEFPKEGPSILRIQQVVRGDSAAYFCASSPWGPTDATNEKLFFGSGTQLSVL.

The chain couples TRBV11-2 to TRBJ1-5; D gene uncertain. Germline loops: CDR1 SGHAT, CDR2 FQNNGV. Trimming removed 4 bases from V and 10 bases from J, with 14 bases in between. CDR3 size: 13 residues. CDR3 nucleotides: TGTGCCAGCAGCTCGCCCGGTCTGGGCCCCCAGCATTTT. Amino acid sequence: CASSSPGLGPQHF.

The rearrangement joins TRBV2 to TRBJ1-2; possible D gene TRBD1, 6 bases. The CDR3 consists of 14 residues. CDR1 and CDR2 (germline): SNHLY, FYNNEI. Trimming left V 0 bases short and J 8 bases short, with 13 bases between. The CDR3 reads CASSEAKGHSGYTF. CDR3 sequence (DNA): TGTGCCAGCAGTGAAGCGAAGGGACACTCCGGCTACACCTTC.

V gene TRBV30 combines with J gene TRBJ2-4; D gene ambiguous. Germline V gene sequence: CDR1 GTSNPN, CDR2 SVGIG (reference sequence). The CDR3 covers 14 residues. The CDR3 protein is CGLESRWSKNIQYF. The CDR3 nucleotides read TGTGGCCTGGAATCGCGCTGGTCCAAAAACATTCAGTACTTC.

V and J are TRBV28 and TRBJ2-7, with D possibly being TRBD1 (6 bases). There are 12 residues in the CDR3. The V and J ends lost 6 bases and 9 bases respectively, with 15 bases between them. Germline CDR1 is MDHEN and CDR2 is SYDVKM. The CDR3: CASSPGQSRQYF. The DNA for the CDR3 is TGTGCCAGCAGCCCCGGACAGTCTCGGCAGTACTTC.

The V call is TRBV28, the J call TRBJ2-7, with D possibly matching TRBD2 (6 bases). The V end lost 5 bases, the J end lost 9 bases, and 17 bases lay between the germline ends. Germline loops: CDR1 MDHEN, CDR2 SYDVKM. The CDR3 spans 13 residues. The CDR3 DNA is TGTGCCAGCAGTCCCACGGGAGTCGCAGTGCAGTACTTC. Its protein is CASSPTGVAVQYF.

The chain has TRBV6-5 and TRBJ1-2; D gene unclear. The germline V gene encodes CDR1 MNHEY and CDR2 SVGAGI. The V gene lost 3 bases and the J gene lost 2 bases, with 10 bases spanning the gap. The length of the CDR3 is 14 residues. In DNA form, the CDR3 reads TGTGCCAGCAGTTATACCAACAGCAACTATGGCTACACCTTC. It yields the protein CASSYTNSNYGYTF.

This chain joins TRBV7-9 and TRBJ2-7, with D hard to call. Trimming left V 5 bases short and J 7 bases short, with 9 bases between. Germline CDR1 SEHNR, CDR2 FQNEAQ (reference sequence). CDR3 length equals 11 residues. The CDR3 DNA sequence: TGTGCCAGCAGCCCCTGGGATGAGCAGTACTTC. Encoded protein: CASSPWDEQYF.

Here the CDR3 reads CASSEGTGDTGELFF. The DNA for the CDR3 is TGTGCCAGCAGTGAAGGGACAGGGGACACCGGGGAGCTGTTTTTT. The chain carries TRBV6-1 and TRBJ2-2, with 9 bases matching TRBD1. The CDR3 loop spans 15 amino acids. The V segment lost 1 base and the J segment 3 bases; nucleotides outside the gene matches: 0. Looked up from germline, CDR1 is MNHNS and CDR2 is SASEGT.

The chain uses TRBV9 and TRBJ2-7; D gene unclear. This CDR3 contains 14 residues. Trimming removed 2 bases from V and 4 bases from J, with 13 bases in between. CDR1 is SGDLS and CDR2 is YYNGEE in the germline V gene. CDR3 sequence reads: CASSVGTKPYEQYF. The CDR3 nucleotides are TGTGCCAGCAGCGTTGGAACTAAACCTTACGAGCAGTACTTC.

The chain has TRBV27 and TRBJ2-7; 7 nucleotides align to TRBD1. The J segment lost 3 bases and the V segment lost 4 bases, leaving 9 bases of the junction unmatched. This CDR3 region has 15 residues. Germline lookup yields CDR1 MNHEY and CDR2 SMNVEV (reference sequence). CDR3 protein: CASSSPLGQIYEQYF. For the CDR3, the DNA is TGTGCCAGCAGTTCTCCATTGGGACAGATCTACGAGCAGTACTTC.